Following are 30 T cell receptor beta chains from one sample sequenced in a study of cytomegalovirus exposure and HLA in healthy donors. TCRdb's copy holds only in-frame clones and misses some; the assay was immunoSEQ multiplex PCR. The repertoire includes roughly 240,000 clones, more than 75% of them detected once, and around 3% sits in the top ten. Source material: PBMCs. The receptors come from a man younger than 30 in good health and CMV-seronegative.

The CDR3 coding sequence is TGTGCCAGCAGCTTGGCAATGGGCAGGGGCAGAAACGAGCAGTACTTC. Amino acid sequence: CASSLAMGRGRNEQYF. This sequence joins TRBV5-4 and TRBJ2-7; a possible D gene is TRBD1 (6 bases). Germline V gives CDR1 SGHNT, CDR2 YYREEE (reference sequence). This CDR3 spans 16 amino acids. The V end lost 0 bases, the J end lost 5 bases, and 18 bases lay between the germline ends.

The chain combines TRBV7-9 with TRBJ1-5, with 10 nucleotides matching TRBD1. The CDR3 sequence is 15 residues long. The ends lost 4 bases at V and 6 bases at J; junction bases unmatched: 6. The germline V gene has CDR1 SEHNR and CDR2 FQNEAQ (reference sequence). This CDR3 reads CASSSEDRGPQPQHF. In DNA, the CDR3 is TGTGCCAGCAGCTCTGAAGACAGGGGGCCTCAGCCCCAGCATTTT.

This clone occurred a few times. The chain joins TRBV7-2 to TRBJ2-7; D is possibly TRBD2 (6 bases). V was pared by 4 bases and J by 5 bases, with 6 bases between. The CDR3 covers 11 residues. Germline V lookup: CDR1 SGHTA, CDR2 FQGNSA. The CDR3 DNA is TGTGCCAGCAGCTGGGGGGACGAGCAGTACTTC. It codes for CASSWGDEQYF.

The chain carries TRBV29-1 and TRBJ2-7; TRBD1 matches 7 bases. Germline V gives CDR1 SQVTM, CDR2 ANQGSEA. The junction had 9 bases not matched to a gene; V was cut back by 1 base and J by 3 bases. The CDR3 has 15 amino acids. The CDR3 loop is CSVEAVRGRNYEQYF. The CDR3 DNA is TGCAGCGTTGAAGCCGTCAGGGGGAGAAACTACGAGCAGTACTTC.

This clone was found a few times. The chain joins TRBV28 to TRBJ1-2; D ambiguous. CDR3 size: 16 residues. Trimming cost V 3 bases and J 4 bases, with 18 bases left between them. CDR1 and CDR2 (germline): MDHEN, SYDVKM. The CDR3 reads CASSLRAGRTSYGYTF. CDR3 sequence (DNA): TGTGCCAGCAGTTTGAGGGCGGGCAGGACCAGCTATGGCTACACCTTC.

In this sample, this clone turned up once. The chain couples TRBV9 to TRBJ2-7; D gene ambiguous. Germline V gene lookup returns CDR1 SGDLS and CDR2 YYNGEE. The CDR3 spans 14 residues. V dropped 3 bases and J dropped 1 base, with 11 bases sitting between them. The CDR3 loop is CASSAEIHSYEQYF. In DNA, the CDR3 is TGTGCCAGCAGCGCCGAGATCCATTCCTACGAGCAGTACTTC. Full variable domain (remainder filled in from reference TRBV9 and TRBJ2-7): DSGVTQTPKHLITATGQRVTLRCSPRSGDLSVYWYQQSLDQGLQFLIQYYNGEERAKGNILERFSAQQFPDLHSELNLSSLELGDSALYFCASSAEIHSYEQYFGPGTRLTVT.

The chain has TRBV29-1 and TRBJ2-7, with a weak D call TRBD2 (6 bases). This CDR3 has 13 residues. Germline V gene sequence: CDR1 SQVTM, CDR2 ANQGSEA. DNA for the CDR3: TGCAGGAGAAGGGAGGTACCGGCCTACGAGCAGTACTTC. The encoded protein is CRRREVPAYEQYF.

The chain uses TRBV2 and TRBJ2-7, with 7 bases aligning to TRBD1. The CDR3 consists of 11 residues. Germline-derived CDR1 and CDR2 are SNHLY and FYNNEI. Trimming removed 8 bases from V and 4 bases from J; junction bases left unmatched: 2. The CDR3: CASQGQYEQYF. CDR3 DNA sequence: TGTGCCAGCCAGGGACAGTACGAGCAGTACTTC. Full variable domain (outside the CDR3, taken from reference TRBV2 and TRBJ2-7): EPEVTQTPSHQVTQMGQEVILRCVPISNHLYFYWYRQILGQKVEFLVSFYNNEISEKSEIFDDQFSVERPDGSNFTLKIRSTKLEDSAMYFCASQGQYEQYFGPGTRLTVT.

This clone was recorded once. The chain joins TRBV5-6 to TRBJ2-5; weak D call: TRBD2 (6 bases). V shed 0 bases and J shed 3 bases, with 9 bases lying between them. The CDR3 is made up of 14 amino acids. Germline CDR1 and CDR2: SGHDT and YYEEEE. The DNA for the CDR3 is TGTGCCAGCAGCTTGGCCGGGGGAGAAGAGACCCAGTACTTC. Translation gives CASSLAGGEETQYF. Supplemented by reference TRBV5-6 and TRBJ2-5, the full variable domain reads DAGVTQSPTHLIKTRGQQVTLRCSPKSGHDTVSWYQQALGQGPQFIFQYYEEEERQRGNFPDRFSGHQFPNYSSELNVNALLLGDSALYLCASSLAGGEETQYFGPGTRLLVL.

V is TRBV7-6 and J is TRBJ2-1, with 8 bases aligning to TRBD2. Germline loops: CDR1 SGHVS, CDR2 FNYEAQ. Trimming took 0 bases from V and 5 from J; bases not matched to a gene: 15. The CDR3 has 19 amino acids. Here the CDR3 reads CASSLAPPLGAGEDNEQFF. The CDR3 DNA follows: TGTGCCAGCAGCTTAGCTCCCCCGTTGGGAGCGGGAGAGGACAATGAGCAGTTCTTC.

This rearrangement joins TRBV19 to TRBJ2-6; 8 bases are a match to TRBD1. The CDR3 spans 17 residues. The germline gives CDR1 LNHDA, CDR2 SQIVND (reference sequence). The junction had 6 bases not matched to a gene; V was cut back by 5 bases and J by 0 bases. As DNA, the CDR3 is TGTGCCAGTAGTGCGGGACAGGCGGACTCTGGGGCCAACGTCCTGACTTTC. Its protein is CASSAGQADSGANVLTF.

This clone appeared a single time. The chain has TRBV27 and TRBJ2-1, with 8 bases matching TRBD2. Trimming removed 10 bases from V and 9 bases from J; junction bases left unmatched: 11. The V gene's germline CDR1 is MNHEY and CDR2 SMNVEV (reference sequence). This CDR3 is 13 amino acids long. The CDR3: CANQSGSVCEQFF. CDR3 sequence (DNA): TGTGCCAACCAAAGCGGGAGTGTTTGTGAGCAGTTCTTC.

The genes are TRBV2 and TRBJ1-4, with TRBD1 matching over 7 bases. Germline V gene data show CDR1 as SNHLY and CDR2 as FYNNEI. Trimming cost V 7 bases and J 5 bases; bases outside gene matches: 10. The CDR3 is 15 residues long. CDR3 coding DNA: TGTGCCAGCATCTTGCAGGGGGGATGGAATGAAAAACTGTTTTTT. This sequence encodes CASILQGGWNEKLFF.

This clone was seen once. The J gene is TRBJ2-3, the V gene TRBV6-5; 7 positions agree with TRBD1. This CDR3 has 15 amino acids. In germline, CDR1 is MNHEY, CDR2 SVGAGI. V lost 1 base and J lost 4; bases outside the gene matches: 5. This CDR3 is CASSYYLGGADTQYF. CDR3 DNA: TGTGCCAGCAGTTACTATCTAGGGGGCGCAGATACGCAGTATTTT.

The chain joins TRBV28 to TRBJ1-5; TRBD1 is a possible D gene (6 bases). The CDR3 consists of 16 residues. Germline-derived CDR1 and CDR2 are MDHEN and SYDVKM. The V end lost 6 bases, the J end lost 2 bases, and 17 bases lay between the germline ends. The CDR3, as DNA: TGTGCCAGCAGGATTCAGGGGCGTGGTGGCAATCAGCCCCAGCATTTT. Translated, it gives CASRIQGRGGNQPQHF.

V and J are TRBV4-2 and TRBJ2-5, with D tentatively TRBD2 (8 bases). The CDR3 totals 17 residues. Germline values: CDR1 LGHNA, CDR2 YNFKEQ. Trimming took off 0 bases at V and 5 bases at J, with 19 bases between the two ends. The CDR3 region is CASSQEGGGRIGETQYF. The CDR3 bases are TGTGCCAGCAGCCAAGAAGGGGGCGGGAGGATTGGGGAGACCCAGTACTTC.

V usage is TRBV5-1 and J usage is TRBJ2-7; 7 nucleotides match TRBD2. Germline V gives CDR1 SGHRS, CDR2 YFSETQ. Trimming removed 3 bases from V and 0 bases from J; junction bases left unmatched: 3. The length of the CDR3 is 14 residues. CDR3 sequence reads: CASSSGGSSYEQYF. The CDR3 DNA reads as TGCGCCAGCAGCTCCGGCGGGAGCTCCTACGAGCAGTACTTC.

The chain joins TRBV5-4 to TRBJ2-3; possibly TRBD2 for D (5 bases). Trimming pared 6 bases from V and 0 bases from J, leaving 17 bases between. This CDR3 is 16 amino acids long. Germline CDR1 SGHNT, CDR2 YYREEE (reference sequence). The CDR3 DNA is TGTGCCAGCACCCCGGACTTACTACTTAGCACAGATACGCAGTATTTT. Its translation is CASTPDLLLSTDTQYF.

This chain links TRBV6-5 with TRBJ2-5; D is uncertain. Germline V gene lookup returns CDR1 MNHEY and CDR2 SVGAGI. Trimming removed 5 bases at V and 5 bases at J, with 12 bases between. The CDR3 is 13 amino acids. CDR3 loop: CASSRWRGETQYF. The CDR3 coding sequence is TGTGCCAGCAGTCGTTGGAGAGGCGAGACCCAGTACTTC.

The V and J genes are TRBV10-3 and TRBJ2-1, with 11 bases fitting TRBD2. V lost 4 bases and J lost 4; bases outside the gene matches: 9. The CDR3 sequence is 17 residues long. Germline V lookup: CDR1 ENHRY, CDR2 SYGVKD. The CDR3, as DNA: TGTGCCATCAGTGGAACTGCCGGGACTAGCGGATACAATGAGCAGTTCTTC. Translating gives CAISGTAGTSGYNEQFF.

This clone showed up just a few times. The gene calls are TRBV5-4 and TRBJ2-7; tentative D call: TRBD2 (6 bases). The germline CDR1 and CDR2 sequences are SGHNT and YYREEE (reference sequence). The ends were cut back, 4 bases at V and 3 bases at J, with 14 bases in the middle. This CDR3 contains 14 residues. As DNA, the CDR3 is TGTGCCAGCAGCCCCATAGCGGCCGGCTACGAGCAGTACTTC. This encodes CASSPIAAGYEQYF.

This sequence joins TRBV4-3 and TRBJ2-3; the match to TRBD2 covers 7 bases. Per the germline V gene, CDR1 is LGHNA and CDR2 is YSLEER. This CDR3 spans 16 amino acids. V was clipped by 0 bases and J by 5 bases; unmatched bases: 8. CDR3 bases: TGCGCCAGCAGCCAAGATATGGCGGGAGTAGGAGATACGCAGTATTTT. It specifies CASSQDMAGVGDTQYF.

The chain carries TRBV4-2 and TRBJ1-2; D unclear. V dropped 1 base and J dropped 6 bases, with 9 bases sitting between them. Germline CDR1 reads LGHNA; CDR2 reads YNFKEQ. There are 13 residues in the CDR3. The CDR3 DNA sequence: TGTGCCAGCAGCCAAGTCGGCAGCGATGGCTACACCTTC. Protein sequence: CASSQVGSDGYTF.

This clone was counted between two and nine times. The chain is built from TRBV6-5 and TRBJ2-5; 7 bases agree with TRBD1. Looked up from germline, CDR1 is MNHEY and CDR2 is SVGAGI. The CDR3 extends over 15 amino acids. Trimming cost V 6 bases and J 7 bases; bases outside gene matches: 14. The chain's CDR3 is CASSQEEQGWATQYF. CDR3 nucleotides: TGTGCCAGCAGCCAGGAGGAACAGGGGTGGGCGACCCAGTACTTC.

This chain uses TRBV6-5 with TRBJ1-3; D remains unclear. There are 11 residues in the CDR3. Trimming shortened V by 7 bases and J by 7 bases, and 8 bases separated the two germline ends. Germline loops: CDR1 MNHEY, CDR2 SVGAGI. CDR3 sequence: CASTGGNTIYF. CDR3 sequence (DNA): TGTGCCAGCACGGGAGGGAACACCATATATTTT.

The CDR3 sequence is CASSVLAGEETQYF. The CDR3 DNA sequence: TGCGCCAGCAGCGTACTAGCGGGGGAAGAGACCCAGTACTTC. J is TRBJ2-5 and V is TRBV5-1; TRBD2 matches at 11 bases. Unmatched junction bases numbered 2, after V lost 4 bases and J lost 3 bases. CDR1 SGHRS and CDR2 YFSETQ come from the germline V gene. This CDR3 has 14 residues.

V and J are TRBV19 and TRBJ1-2, with a possible D match to TRBD1 (6 bases). Trimming stripped 10 bases from V and 3 bases from J, with 18 bases between. Germline V gene lookup returns CDR1 LNHDA and CDR2 SQIVND (reference sequence). The CDR3 extends over 14 amino acids. This CDR3 is CATHPLTGHYGYTF. For the CDR3, the DNA is TGTGCCACCCACCCTTTGACAGGACACTATGGCTACACCTTC.

This chain connects TRBV5-1 to TRBJ2-3, with a weak D call TRBD1 (5 bases). Germline V gene sequence: CDR1 SGHRS, CDR2 YFSETQ. This CDR3 spans 17 amino acids. The V end was cut by 0 bases, the J end by 4 bases, with 18 bases between. CDR3 sequence: CASSLEGRELGSDTQYF. Here the CDR3 DNA reads TGCGCCAGCAGCTTGGAGGGCAGGGAACTTGGGTCAGATACGCAGTATTTT.

The chain links TRBV10-2 to TRBJ2-2, with 14 positions matching TRBD2. Germline V gives CDR1 WSHSY, CDR2 SAAADI. With V trimmed by 11 bases and J by 7 bases, 12 bases remained unmatched. CDR3 length: 16 amino acids. Written as DNA, the CDR3 is TGCGCCTCTAAGGGACTAGCGGGAGATATGGGCGGGGAGCTGTTTTTT. This translates into CASKGLAGDMGGELFF.

This chain uses TRBV28 with TRBJ2-1; D not certain. This CDR3 contains 11 residues. Germline loops: CDR1 MDHEN, CDR2 SYDVKM. V lost 4 bases to trimming and J lost 5 bases, with 3 bases between them. CDR3 DNA: TGTGCCAGCAGTTCTGACAATGAGCAGTTCTTC. Translation gives CASSSDNEQFF.